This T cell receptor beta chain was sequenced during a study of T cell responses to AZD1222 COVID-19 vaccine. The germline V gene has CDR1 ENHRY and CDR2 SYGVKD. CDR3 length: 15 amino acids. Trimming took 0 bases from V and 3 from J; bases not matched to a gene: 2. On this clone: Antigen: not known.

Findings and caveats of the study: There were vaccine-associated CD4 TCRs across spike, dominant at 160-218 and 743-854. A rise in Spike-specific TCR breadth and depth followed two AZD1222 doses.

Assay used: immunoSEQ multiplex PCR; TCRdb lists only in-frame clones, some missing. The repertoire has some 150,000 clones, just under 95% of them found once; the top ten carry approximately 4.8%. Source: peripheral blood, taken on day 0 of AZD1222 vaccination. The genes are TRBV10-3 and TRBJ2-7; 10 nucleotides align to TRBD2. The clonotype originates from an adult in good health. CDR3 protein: CAISESAGGFYEQYF. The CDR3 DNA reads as TGTGCCATCAGTGAGTCAGCGGGAGGGTTCTACGAGCAGTACTTC.